A selection of T cell receptor beta chains follows, all from one sample in a study of blood T cells in healthy people across ages. MiXCR, applied by TCRdb to the 5' RACE reads, yields one record per CDR3 protein. The sample gives about 720,000 distinct CDR3 sequences, 22% of which show up once; around 22% is in the top ten. Specimen: blood. The receptors originated from a man aged 65 to 85 in good health. CDR3s include the opening cysteine and the closing phenylalanine or tryptophan. The D gene is left open where the match is weak. Size values are once, few and many counts, or a class for expanded clones, and some rows have none.

abundance: .; j_gene: TRBJ2-5; d_gene: TRBD1; v_gene: TRBV12-3/TRBV12-4; CDR3nt: TGTGCCAGCAGTTCAAGACAGGGGGTCGAGACCCAGTACTTC; CDR3aa: CASSSRQGVETQYF
abundance: few; j_gene: TRBJ2-7; d_gene: .; v_gene: TRBV9; CDR3nt: TGTGCCAGCAGCGTAGCCGGGGACCCCTACGAGCAGTACTTC; CDR3aa: CASSVAGDPYEQYF
abundance: many; j_gene: TRBJ2-3; d_gene: TRBD1; v_gene: TRBV15; CDR3nt: TGTGCCACCAGCTCGACAGGGCTGGGCACAGATACGCAGTATTTT; CDR3aa: CATSSTGLGTDTQYF
abundance: .; j_gene: TRBJ1-1; d_gene: .; v_gene: TRBV5-6; CDR3nt: TGTGCCAGCAGCTTTTTTAAGGTCGGGGGTACTGAAGCTTTCTTT; CDR3aa: CASSFFKVGGTEAFF
abundance: .; j_gene: TRBJ2-5; d_gene: .; v_gene: TRBV20-1; CDR3nt: TGCAGTGCTAGAGGTCGACGTAAAGAGACCCAGTACTTC; CDR3aa: CSARGRRKETQYF
abundance: .; j_gene: TRBJ2-1; d_gene: TRBD2; v_gene: TRBV12-3/TRBV12-4; CDR3nt: TGTGCCAGCAGTTTTTGGTTAGCGGGGGCCAGTAATGAGCAGTTCTTC; CDR3aa: CASSFWLAGASNEQFF
abundance: few; j_gene: TRBJ2-1; d_gene: .; v_gene: TRBV18; CDR3nt: TGTGCCAGCTCACCACCACTAGCTTCCTACAATGAGCAGTTCTTC; CDR3aa: CASSPPLASYNEQFF
abundance: .; j_gene: TRBJ2-5; d_gene: .; v_gene: TRBV11-2; CDR3nt: TGTGCCAGCAGCTTAGATAGGTCGGTCGAGACCCAGTACTTC; CDR3aa: CASSLDRSVETQYF
abundance: .; j_gene: TRBJ1-5; d_gene: TRBD1; v_gene: TRBV7-9; CDR3nt: TGTGCCAGCAGCTTAAGTTCGACAGGGGCGGTTCAGCCCCAGCATTTT; CDR3aa: CASSLSSTGAVQPQHF
abundance: many; j_gene: TRBJ2-1; d_gene: .; v_gene: TRBV7-2; CDR3nt: TGTGCCAGCAGCTTAGGAGGGACCACCTACAATGAGCAGTTCTTC; CDR3aa: CASSLGGTTYNEQFF
abundance: .; j_gene: TRBJ1-2; d_gene: .; v_gene: TRBV10-2; CDR3nt: TGCGCCAGCAGTGAAGGGGTCGGAGTTAGTGACTATGGCTACACCTTC; CDR3aa: CASSEGVGVSDYGYTF
abundance: .; j_gene: TRBJ1-2; d_gene: .; v_gene: TRBV6-4; CDR3nt: TGTGCCAGCAGTGACTCAGGCGACGGACGCTATGGCTACACCTTC; CDR3aa: CASSDSGDGRYGYTF
abundance: .; j_gene: TRBJ2-4; d_gene: TRBD1; v_gene: TRBV6-1; CDR3nt: TGTGCCAGCAGTGAATCGCATACAGGGGGCTACATTCAGTACTTC; CDR3aa: CASSESHTGGYIQYF
abundance: .; j_gene: TRBJ2-3; d_gene: TRBD2; v_gene: TRBV7-2; CDR3nt: TGTGCCAGCAGCTCAAGGACTAGCGGGGGTGATACGCAGTATTTT; CDR3aa: CASSSRTSGGDTQYF
abundance: .; j_gene: TRBJ1-1; d_gene: .; v_gene: TRBV20-1; CDR3nt: TGCAGTGCTAGATCGGCGAAGAACACTGAAGCTTTCTTT; CDR3aa: CSARSAKNTEAFF
abundance: .; j_gene: TRBJ1-4; d_gene: TRBD1; v_gene: TRBV5-4; CDR3nt: TGTGCCAGCAGCTTGAGGGACAGGTGGCAACCAACTAATGAAAAACTGTTTTTT; CDR3aa: CASSLRDRWQPTNEKLFF
abundance: few; j_gene: TRBJ2-6; d_gene: .; v_gene: TRBV5-1; CDR3nt: TGCGCCAGCAGCAGCACTCTTCCCTCTGGGGCCAACGTCCTGACTTTC; CDR3aa: CASSSTLPSGANVLTF
abundance: .; j_gene: TRBJ2-7; d_gene: .; v_gene: TRBV3-1; CDR3nt: TGTGCCAGCAGCCAAGGGCCGACTTCCGAGCAGTACTTC; CDR3aa: CASSQGPTSEQYF
abundance: many; j_gene: TRBJ2-3; d_gene: .; v_gene: TRBV11-2; CDR3nt: TGTGCCAGCAGCCTCTTACCGGCCCCCACAGATACGCAGTATTTT; CDR3aa: CASSLLPAPTDTQYF
abundance: .; j_gene: TRBJ1-5; d_gene: .; v_gene: TRBV3-1; CDR3nt: TGTGCCAGCAGCCAAGATCGCAGGCTCAATCAGCCCCAGCATTTT; CDR3aa: CASSQDRRLNQPQHF
abundance: few; j_gene: TRBJ2-1; d_gene: .; v_gene: TRBV7-2; CDR3nt: TGTGCCAGCAGCTTAGTGAACAGTTGGGATGGGCAGTTCTTC; CDR3aa: CASSLVNSWDGQFF
abundance: .; j_gene: TRBJ1-1; d_gene: .; v_gene: TRBV27; CDR3nt: TGTGCCAGCAGTGACGGCGGAGGTGTGAACACTGAAGCTTTCTTT; CDR3aa: CASSDGGGVNTEAFF
abundance: .; j_gene: TRBJ2-4; d_gene: TRBD1; v_gene: TRBV7-2; CDR3nt: TGTGCCAGCAGCCCGACAGGGGGTGGAAACATTCAGTACTTC; CDR3aa: CASSPTGGGNIQYF